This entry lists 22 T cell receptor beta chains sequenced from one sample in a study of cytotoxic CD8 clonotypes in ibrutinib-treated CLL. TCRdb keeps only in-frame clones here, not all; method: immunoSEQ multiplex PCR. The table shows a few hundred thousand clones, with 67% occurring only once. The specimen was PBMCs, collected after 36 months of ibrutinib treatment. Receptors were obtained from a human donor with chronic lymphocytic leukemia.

The CDR3 DNA is TGTGCCAGCTGCCCAACAGGGACATATGGCTACACCTTC. It encodes CASCPTGTYGYTF. This chain uses TRBV6-5 with TRBJ1-2; D might be TRBD1 (6 bases). The V end lost 8 bases, the J end lost 5 bases, and 15 bases lay between the germline ends. CDR1 and CDR2 from the germline V gene are MNHEY and SVGAGI. The CDR3 contains 13 residues.

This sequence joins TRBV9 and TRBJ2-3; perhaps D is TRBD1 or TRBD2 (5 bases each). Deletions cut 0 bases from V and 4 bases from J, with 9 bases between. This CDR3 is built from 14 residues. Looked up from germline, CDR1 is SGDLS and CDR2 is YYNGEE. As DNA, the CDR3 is TGTGCCAGCAGCGTAGGGGGGAGAGCAGATACGCAGTATTTT. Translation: CASSVGGRADTQYF.

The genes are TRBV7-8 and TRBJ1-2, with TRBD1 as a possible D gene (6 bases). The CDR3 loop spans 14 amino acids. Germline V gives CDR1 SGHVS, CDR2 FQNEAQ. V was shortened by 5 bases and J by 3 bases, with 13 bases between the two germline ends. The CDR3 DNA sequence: TGTGCCAGCAGCCCAGGACAGCGCGACTATGGCTACACCTTC. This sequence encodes CASSPGQRDYGYTF.

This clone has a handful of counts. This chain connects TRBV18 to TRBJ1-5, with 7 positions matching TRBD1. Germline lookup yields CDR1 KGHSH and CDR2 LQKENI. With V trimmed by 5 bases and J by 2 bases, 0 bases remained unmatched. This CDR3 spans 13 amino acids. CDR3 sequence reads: CASSGQGNQPQHF. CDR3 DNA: TGTGCCAGCTCAGGACAGGGCAATCAGCCCCAGCATTTT.

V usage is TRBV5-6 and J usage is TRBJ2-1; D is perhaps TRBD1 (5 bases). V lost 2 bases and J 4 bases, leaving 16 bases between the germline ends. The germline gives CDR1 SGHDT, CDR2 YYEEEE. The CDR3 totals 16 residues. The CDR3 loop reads CASSFFGRETYNEQFF. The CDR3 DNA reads TGTGCCAGCAGCTTTTTCGGCAGGGAAACTTACAATGAGCAGTTCTTC.

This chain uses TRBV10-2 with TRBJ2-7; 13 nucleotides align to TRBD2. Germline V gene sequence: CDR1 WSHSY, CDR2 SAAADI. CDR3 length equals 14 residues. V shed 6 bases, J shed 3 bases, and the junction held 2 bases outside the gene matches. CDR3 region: CASRLAGGLYEQYF. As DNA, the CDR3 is TGCGCCAGCAGACTAGCGGGGGGGCTCTACGAGCAGTACTTC.

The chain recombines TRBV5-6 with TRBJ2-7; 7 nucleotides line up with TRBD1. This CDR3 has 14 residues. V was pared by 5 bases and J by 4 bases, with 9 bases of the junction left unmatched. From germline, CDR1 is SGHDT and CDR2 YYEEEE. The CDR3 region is CASSTDRARYEQYF. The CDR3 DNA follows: TGTGCCAGCAGTACCGACAGGGCTAGGTACGAGCAGTACTTC. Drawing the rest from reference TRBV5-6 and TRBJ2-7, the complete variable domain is DAGVTQSPTHLIKTRGQQVTLRCSPKSGHDTVSWYQQALGQGPQFIFQYYEEEERQRGNFPDRFSGHQFPNYSSELNVNALLLGDSALYLCASSTDRARYEQYFGPGTRLTVT.

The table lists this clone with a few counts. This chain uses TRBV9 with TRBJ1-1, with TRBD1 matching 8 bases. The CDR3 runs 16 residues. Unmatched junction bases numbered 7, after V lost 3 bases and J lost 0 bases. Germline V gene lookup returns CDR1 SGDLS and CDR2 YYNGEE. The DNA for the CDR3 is TGTGCCAGCAGCGCAAGGACAGGGACCATGAACACTGAAGCTTTCTTT. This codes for CASSARTGTMNTEAFF.

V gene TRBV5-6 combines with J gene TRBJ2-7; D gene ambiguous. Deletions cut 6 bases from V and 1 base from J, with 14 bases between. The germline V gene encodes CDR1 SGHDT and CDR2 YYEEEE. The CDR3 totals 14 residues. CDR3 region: CASKLRAASYEQYF. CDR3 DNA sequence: TGTGCCAGCAAACTCCGGGCCGCATCCTACGAGCAGTACTTC.

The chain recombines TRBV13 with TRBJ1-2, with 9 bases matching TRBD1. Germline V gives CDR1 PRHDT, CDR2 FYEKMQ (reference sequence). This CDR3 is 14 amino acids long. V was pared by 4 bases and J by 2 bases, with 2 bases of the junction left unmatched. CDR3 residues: CASSSTGGNYGYTF. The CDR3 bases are TGTGCCAGCAGCTCGACAGGGGGAAACTATGGCTACACCTTC.

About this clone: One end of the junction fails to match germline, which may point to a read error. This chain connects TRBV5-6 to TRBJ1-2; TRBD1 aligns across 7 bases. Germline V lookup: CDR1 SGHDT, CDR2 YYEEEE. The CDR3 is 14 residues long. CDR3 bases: TGTGCCAGCAGCTCAAGACAGGGACTATATGGCTACTCCTTC. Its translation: CASSSRQGLYGYSF. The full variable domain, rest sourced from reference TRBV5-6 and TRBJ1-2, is DAGVTQSPTHLIKTRGQQVTLRCSPKSGHDTVSWYQQALGQGPQFIFQYYEEEERQRGNFPDRFSGHQFPNYSSELNVNALLLGDSALYLCASSSRQGLYGYSFGSGTRLTVV.

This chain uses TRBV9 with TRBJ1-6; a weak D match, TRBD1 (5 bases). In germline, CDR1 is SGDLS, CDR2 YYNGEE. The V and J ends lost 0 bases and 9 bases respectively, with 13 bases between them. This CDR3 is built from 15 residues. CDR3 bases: TGTGCCAGCAGCGTAGGACCCCGGGGGGTTTCACCCCTCCACTTT. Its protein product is CASSVGPRGVSPLHF.

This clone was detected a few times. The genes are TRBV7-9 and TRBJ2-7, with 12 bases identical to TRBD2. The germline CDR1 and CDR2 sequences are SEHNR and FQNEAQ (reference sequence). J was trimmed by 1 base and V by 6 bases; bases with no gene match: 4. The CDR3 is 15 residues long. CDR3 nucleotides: TGTGCCAGCAGACTAGCGGGAGGACCTTCCTACGAGCAGTACTTC. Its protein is CASRLAGGPSYEQYF.

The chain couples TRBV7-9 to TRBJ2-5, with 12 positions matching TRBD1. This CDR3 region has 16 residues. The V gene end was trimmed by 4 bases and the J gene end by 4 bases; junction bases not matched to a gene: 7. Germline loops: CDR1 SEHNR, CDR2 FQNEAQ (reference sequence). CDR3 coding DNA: TGTGCCAGCAGCTACTATGGGACAGGGGGCGGAGAGACCCAGTACTTC. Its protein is CASSYYGTGGGETQYF.

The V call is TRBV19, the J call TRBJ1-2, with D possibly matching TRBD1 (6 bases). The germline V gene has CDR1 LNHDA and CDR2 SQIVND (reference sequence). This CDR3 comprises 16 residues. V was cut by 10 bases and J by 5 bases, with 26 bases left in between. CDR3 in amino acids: CATYRGGPSTPYGYTF. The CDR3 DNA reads TGTGCCACCTATCGGGGGGGGCCCTCGACCCCATATGGCTACACCTTC.

CDR3 in amino acids: CASSIRLQGSTEAFF. DNA for the CDR3: TGTGCCAGTAGTATCCGGCTGCAGGGGAGCACTGAAGCTTTCTTT. The genes are TRBV19 and TRBJ1-1; D is perhaps TRBD1 (6 bases). Germline-derived CDR1 and CDR2 are LNHDA and SQIVND (reference sequence). The ends were cut back, 3 bases at V and 4 bases at J, with 15 bases in the middle. The CDR3 sequence is 15 residues long. The full variable domain, in which reference TRBV19 and TRBJ1-1 provide the parts outside the CDR3, is DGGITQSPKYLFRKEGQNVTLSCEQNLNHDAMYWYRQDPGQGLRLIYYSQIVNDFQKGDIAEGYSVSREKKESFPLTVTSAQKNPTAFYLCASSIRLQGSTEAFFGQGTRLTVV.

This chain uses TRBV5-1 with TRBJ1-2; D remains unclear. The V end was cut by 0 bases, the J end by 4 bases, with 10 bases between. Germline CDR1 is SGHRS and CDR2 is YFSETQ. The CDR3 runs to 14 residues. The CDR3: CASSLDGDFYGYTF. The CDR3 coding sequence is TGCGCCAGCAGCTTGGATGGAGATTTCTATGGCTACACCTTC.

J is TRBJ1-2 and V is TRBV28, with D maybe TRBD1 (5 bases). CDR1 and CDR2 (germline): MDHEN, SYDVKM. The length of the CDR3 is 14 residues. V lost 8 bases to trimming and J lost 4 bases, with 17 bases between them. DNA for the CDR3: TGTGCCAGCTACCCACCGGGGGGAGGCTATGGCTACACCTTC. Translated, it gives CASYPPGGGYGYTF.

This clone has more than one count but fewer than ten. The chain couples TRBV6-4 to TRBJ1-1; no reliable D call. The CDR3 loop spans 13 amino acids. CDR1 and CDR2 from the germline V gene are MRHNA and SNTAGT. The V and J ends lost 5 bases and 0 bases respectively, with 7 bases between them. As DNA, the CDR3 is TGTGCCAGCAGTAACACAGTGAACACTGAAGCTTTCTTT. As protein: CASSNTVNTEAFF.

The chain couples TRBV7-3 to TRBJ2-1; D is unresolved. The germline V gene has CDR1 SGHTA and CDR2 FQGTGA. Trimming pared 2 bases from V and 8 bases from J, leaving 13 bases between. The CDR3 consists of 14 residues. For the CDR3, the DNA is TGTGCCAGCAGCTTAGCCACCCCTAGAGATGAGCAGTTCTTC. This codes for CASSLATPRDEQFF. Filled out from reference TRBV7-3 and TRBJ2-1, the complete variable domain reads GAGVSQTPSNKVTEKGKYVELRCDPISGHTALYWYRQSLGQGPEFLIYFQGTGAADDSGLPNDRFFAVRPEGSVSTLKIQRTERGDSAVYLCASSLATPRDEQFFGPGTRLTVL.

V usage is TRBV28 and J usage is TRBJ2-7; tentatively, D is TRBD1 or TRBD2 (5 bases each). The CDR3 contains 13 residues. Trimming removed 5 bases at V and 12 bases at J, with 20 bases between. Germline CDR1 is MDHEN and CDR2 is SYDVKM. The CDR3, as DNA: TGTGCCAGCAGTCCGATCCCCCAGGGAGTCCGGTACTTC. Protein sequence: CASSPIPQGVRYF.

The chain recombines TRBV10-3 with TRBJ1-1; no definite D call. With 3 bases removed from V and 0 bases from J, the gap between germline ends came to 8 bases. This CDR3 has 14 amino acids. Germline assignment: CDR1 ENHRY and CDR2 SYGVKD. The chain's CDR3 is CAISDGRMNTEAFF. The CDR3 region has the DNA TGTGCCATCAGTGATGGACGGATGAACACTGAAGCTTTCTTT.